Given below is one T cell receptor beta chain in context. Its matching antigen is unknown. Trimming removed 6 bases from V and 0 bases from J, with 6 bases in between. Germline loops: CDR1 MNHEY, CDR2 SMNVEV (reference sequence). The CDR3 length is 13 residues. These data belong to a study of cytomegalovirus exposure and HLA in healthy donors. General study results and limits: Earlier analysis looked at TCR beta V segments, and most were productive about 87% or about 30% of the time.

All the people who gave samples were healthy bone marrow donors. The PCR had 60 Vbeta and 13 Jbeta primers. Some clones are missing from TCRdb's copy, which holds only in-frame ones; the method was immunoSEQ multiplex PCR. The sample yields approximately 190,000 clones, around four fifths seen once. The TCR comes from a man aged 40-49 years in good health and CMV-seropositive. The chain recombines TRBV27 with TRBJ1-5; TRBD1 might be the D (5 bases). Sequencing was performed on PBMCs. The CDR3 sequence: CASRDSSNQPQHF. CDR3 DNA sequence: TGTGCCAGCAGAGACAGTAGCAATCAGCCCCAGCATTTT.